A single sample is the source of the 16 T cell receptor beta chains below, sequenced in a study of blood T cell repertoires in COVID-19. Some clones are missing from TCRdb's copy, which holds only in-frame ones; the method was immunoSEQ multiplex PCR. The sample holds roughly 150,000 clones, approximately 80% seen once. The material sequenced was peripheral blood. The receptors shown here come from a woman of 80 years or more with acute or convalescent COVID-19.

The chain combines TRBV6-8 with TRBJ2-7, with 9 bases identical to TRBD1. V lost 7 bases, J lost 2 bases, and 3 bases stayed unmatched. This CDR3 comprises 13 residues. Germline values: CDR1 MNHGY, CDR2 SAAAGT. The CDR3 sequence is CASNGQGPYEQYF. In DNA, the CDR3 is TGTGCCAGCAATGGACAGGGGCCCTACGAGCAGTACTTC.

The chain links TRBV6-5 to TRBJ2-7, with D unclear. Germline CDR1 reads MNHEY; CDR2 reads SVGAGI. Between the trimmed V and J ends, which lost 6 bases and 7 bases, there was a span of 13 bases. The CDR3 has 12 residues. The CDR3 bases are TGTGCCAGCAGGTCAACGGGTGGAGAGCAGTACTTC. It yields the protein CASRSTGGEQYF.

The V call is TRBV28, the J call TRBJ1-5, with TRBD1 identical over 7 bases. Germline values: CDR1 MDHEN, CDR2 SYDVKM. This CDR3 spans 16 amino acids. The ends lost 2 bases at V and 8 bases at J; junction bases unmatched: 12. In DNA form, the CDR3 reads TGTGCCAGCAGTTTAACGGGACAGCTCGTTAGAAAGCCCCAGCATTTT. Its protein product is CASSLTGQLVRKPQHF.

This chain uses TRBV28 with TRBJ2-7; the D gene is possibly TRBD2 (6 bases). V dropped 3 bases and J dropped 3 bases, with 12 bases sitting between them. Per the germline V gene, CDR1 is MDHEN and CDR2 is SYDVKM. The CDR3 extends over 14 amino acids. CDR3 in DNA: TGTGCCAGCAGTTTCCCGGGAGTCGTCTACGAGCAGTACTTC. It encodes CASSFPGVVYEQYF.

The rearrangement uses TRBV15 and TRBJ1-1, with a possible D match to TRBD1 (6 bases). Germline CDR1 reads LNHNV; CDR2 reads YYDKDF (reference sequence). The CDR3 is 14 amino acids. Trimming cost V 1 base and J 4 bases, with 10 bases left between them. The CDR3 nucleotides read TGTGCCACCAGCAGAGCTAGGACAGCCACTGAAGCTTTCTTT. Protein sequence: CATSRARTATEAFF.

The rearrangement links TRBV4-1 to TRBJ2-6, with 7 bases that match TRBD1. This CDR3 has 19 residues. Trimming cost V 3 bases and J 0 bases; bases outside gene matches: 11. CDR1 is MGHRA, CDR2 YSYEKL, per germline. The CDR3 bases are TGCGCCAGCAGCCATCCTGCGACAGGGTTCAGCTCTGGGGCCAACGTCCTGACTTTC. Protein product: CASSHPATGFSSGANVLTF.

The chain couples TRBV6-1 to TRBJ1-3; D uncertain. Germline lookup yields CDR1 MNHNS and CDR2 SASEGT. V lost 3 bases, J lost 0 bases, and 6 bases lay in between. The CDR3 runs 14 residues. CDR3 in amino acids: CASSEPSSGNTIYF. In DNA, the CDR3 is TGTGCCAGCAGTGAGCCCAGCTCTGGAAACACCATATATTTT.

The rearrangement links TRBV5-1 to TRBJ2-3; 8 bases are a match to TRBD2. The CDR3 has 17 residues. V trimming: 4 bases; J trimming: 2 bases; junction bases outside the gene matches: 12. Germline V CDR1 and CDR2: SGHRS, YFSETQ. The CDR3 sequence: CASSRRAGGLTTDTQYF. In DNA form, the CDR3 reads TGCGCCAGCAGCAGGCGGGCGGGGGGCCTGACCACAGATACGCAGTATTTT.

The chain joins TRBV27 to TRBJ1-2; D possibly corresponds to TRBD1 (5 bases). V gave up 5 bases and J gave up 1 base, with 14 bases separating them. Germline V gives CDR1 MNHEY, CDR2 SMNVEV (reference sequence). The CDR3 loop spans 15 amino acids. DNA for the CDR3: TGTGCCAGCAGTCGGCAGGGTTTTCGTAACTATGGCTACACCTTC. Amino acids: CASSRQGFRNYGYTF.

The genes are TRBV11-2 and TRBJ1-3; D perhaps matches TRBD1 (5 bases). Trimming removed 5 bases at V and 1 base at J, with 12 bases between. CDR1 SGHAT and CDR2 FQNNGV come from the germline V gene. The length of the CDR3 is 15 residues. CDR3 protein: CASSPRPGSGNTIYF. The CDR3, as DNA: TGTGCCAGCAGCCCGAGACCAGGGTCTGGAAACACCATATATTTT. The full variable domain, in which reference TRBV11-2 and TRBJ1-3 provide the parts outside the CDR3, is EAGVAQSPRYKIIEKRQSVAFWCNPISGHATLYWYQQILGQGPKLLIQFQNNGVVDDSQLPKDRFSAERLKGVDSTLKIQPAKLEDSAVYLCASSPRPGSGNTIYFGEGSWLTVV.

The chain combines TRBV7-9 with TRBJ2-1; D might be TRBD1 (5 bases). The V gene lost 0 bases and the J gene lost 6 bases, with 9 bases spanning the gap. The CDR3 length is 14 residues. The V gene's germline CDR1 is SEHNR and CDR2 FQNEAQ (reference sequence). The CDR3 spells CASSLATVGNEQFF. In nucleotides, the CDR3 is TGTGCCAGCAGCTTAGCGACAGTAGGCAATGAGCAGTTCTTC.

CDR3 bases: TGTGCCAGCAGTGAAGCGGACAGGGATAATGGCTACACCTTC. It encodes CASSEADRDNGYTF. The chain combines TRBV6-1 with TRBJ1-2, with 8 bases identical to TRBD1. Germline V gives CDR1 MNHNS, CDR2 SASEGT. The CDR3 runs to 14 residues. The trim removed 0 bases at V and 6 bases at J, leaving 3 bases unmatched.

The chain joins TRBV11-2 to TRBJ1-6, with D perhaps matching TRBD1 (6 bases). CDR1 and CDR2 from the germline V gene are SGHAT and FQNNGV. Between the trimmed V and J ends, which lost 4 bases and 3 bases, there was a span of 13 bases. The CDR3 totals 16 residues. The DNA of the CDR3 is TGTGCCAGCAGCTCGAGACAGGCCTACTATAATTCACCCCTCCACTTT. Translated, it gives CASSSRQAYYNSPLHF.

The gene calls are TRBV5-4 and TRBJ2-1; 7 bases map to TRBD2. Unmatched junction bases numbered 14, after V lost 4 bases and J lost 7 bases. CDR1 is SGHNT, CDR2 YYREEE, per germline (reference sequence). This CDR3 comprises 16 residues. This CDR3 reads CASSITRWGGLNEQFF. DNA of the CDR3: TGTGCCAGCAGCATAACCCGGTGGGGGGGATTAAATGAGCAGTTCTTC.

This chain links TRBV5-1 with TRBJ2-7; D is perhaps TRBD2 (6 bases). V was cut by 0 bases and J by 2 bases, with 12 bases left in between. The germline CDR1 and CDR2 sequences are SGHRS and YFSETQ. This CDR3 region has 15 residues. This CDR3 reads CASSLEGRRAYEQYF. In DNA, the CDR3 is TGCGCCAGCAGCTTGGAGGGTAGGAGGGCCTACGAGCAGTACTTC. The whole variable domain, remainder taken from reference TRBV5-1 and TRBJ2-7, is KAGVTQTPRYLIKTRGQQVTLSCSPISGHRSVSWYQQTPGQGLQFLFEYFSETQRNKGNFPGRFSGRQFSNSRSEMNVSTLELGDSALYLCASSLEGRRAYEQYFGPGTRLTVT.

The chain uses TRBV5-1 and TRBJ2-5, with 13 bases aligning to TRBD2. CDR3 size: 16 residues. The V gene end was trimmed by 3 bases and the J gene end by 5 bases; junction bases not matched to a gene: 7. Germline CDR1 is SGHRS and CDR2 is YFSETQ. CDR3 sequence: CASSSGTSGVRETQYF. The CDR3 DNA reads TGCGCCAGCAGCTCAGGGACTAGCGGGGTCCGGGAGACCCAGTACTTC.